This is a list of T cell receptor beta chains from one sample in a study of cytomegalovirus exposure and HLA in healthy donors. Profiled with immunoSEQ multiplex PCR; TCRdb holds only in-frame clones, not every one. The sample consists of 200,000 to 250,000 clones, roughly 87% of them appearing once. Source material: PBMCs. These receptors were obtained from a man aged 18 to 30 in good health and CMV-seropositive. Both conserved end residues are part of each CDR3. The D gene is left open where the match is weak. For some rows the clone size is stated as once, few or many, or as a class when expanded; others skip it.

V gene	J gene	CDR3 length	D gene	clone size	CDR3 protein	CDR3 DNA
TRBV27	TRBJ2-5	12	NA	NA	CASEDRAKTQYF	TGTGCCTCTGAGGACCGGGCGAAGACCCAGTACTTC
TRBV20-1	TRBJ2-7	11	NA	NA	CSEGVGNEQYF	TGCAGTGAAGGGGTAGGCAACGAGCAGTACTTC
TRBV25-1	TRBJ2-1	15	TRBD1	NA	CASSILWTGTNEQFF	TGTGCCAGCAGTATCTTATGGACAGGCACCAATGAGCAGTTCTTC
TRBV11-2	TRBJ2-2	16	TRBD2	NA	CASSSLAGVFGGELFF	TGTGCCAGCAGCTCACTAGCGGGAGTCTTCGGCGGGGAGCTGTTTTTT
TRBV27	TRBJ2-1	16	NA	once	CASSQRAGQGTRVQFF	TGTGCCAGCAGCCAAAGAGCGGGGCAGGGGACAAGGGTGCAGTTCTTC
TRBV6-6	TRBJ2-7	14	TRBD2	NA	CASSYTGGAYEQYF	TGTGCCAGCAGTTACACGGGAGGCGCCTACGAGCAGTACTTC
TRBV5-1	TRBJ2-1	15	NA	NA	CASSPGGLSYNEQFF	TGCGCCAGCAGCCCCGGCGGTCTTTCCTACAATGAGCAGTTCTTC
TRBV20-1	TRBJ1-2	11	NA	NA	CSARGAKGYTF	TGCAGTGCTCGGGGGGCGAAGGGCTACACCTTC
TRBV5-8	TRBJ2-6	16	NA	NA	CASSRWRTSGANVLTF	TGTGCCAGCAGCCGGTGGAGAACCTCTGGGGCCAACGTCCTGACTTTC
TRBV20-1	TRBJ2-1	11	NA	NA	CSAGGGRGQFF	TGCAGTGCAGGGGGGGGGAGAGGTCAGTTCTTC
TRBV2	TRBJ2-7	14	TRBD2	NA	CASSELAGVHEQYF	TGTGCCAGCAGTGAGCTAGCGGGTGTCCACGAGCAGTACTTC
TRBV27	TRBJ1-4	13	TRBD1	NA	CASRRQGEEKLFF	TGTGCCAGCCGGAGACAGGGGGAAGAAAAACTGTTTTTT
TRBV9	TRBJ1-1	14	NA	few	CASSVQSGNTEAFF	TGTGCCAGCAGCGTACAGTCCGGGAACACTGAAGCTTTCTTT
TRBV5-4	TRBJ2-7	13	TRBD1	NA	CASSLIQGNEQYF	TGTGCCAGCAGCTTAATACAGGGGAACGAGCAGTACTTC
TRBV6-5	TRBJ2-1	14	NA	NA	CASSRVLGLNEQFF	TGTGCCAGCAGCCGCGTCTTGGGCCTCAATGAGCAGTTCTTC
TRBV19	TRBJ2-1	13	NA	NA	CASSIRRVDEQFF	TGTGCCAGTAGTATCCGCAGGGTGGATGAGCAGTTCTTC
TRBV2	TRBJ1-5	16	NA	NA	CASSPSREYSNQPQHF	TGTGCCAGCAGTCCCTCGCGGGAGTATAGCAATCAGCCCCAGCATTTT
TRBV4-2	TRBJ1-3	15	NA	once	CASSQPGVRGNTIYF	TGTGCCAGCAGCCAACCAGGGGTGCGGGGAAACACCATATATTTT
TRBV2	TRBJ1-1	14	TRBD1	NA	CASRAGQGKEKAFF	TGTGCCAGCAGGGCAGGACAGGGTAAGGAAAAAGCTTTCTTT
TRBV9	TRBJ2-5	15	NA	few	CASSVGGVQGETQYF	TGTGCCAGCAGCGTAGGAGGGGTCCAGGGAGAGACCCAGTACTTC
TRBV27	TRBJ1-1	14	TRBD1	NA	CASGRTGRNTEAFF	TGTGCCAGCGGACGGACAGGGCGGAACACTGAAGCTTTCTTT
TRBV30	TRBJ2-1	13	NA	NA	CAWSERVYNEQFF	TGTGCCTGGAGTGAGCGCGTGTACAATGAGCAGTTCTTC
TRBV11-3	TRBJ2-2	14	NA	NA	CASSPAGSTGELFF	TGTGCCAGCAGCCCTGCCGGGAGCACCGGGGAGCTGTTTTTT
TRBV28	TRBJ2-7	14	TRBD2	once	CASRSAGGSYEQYF	TGTGCCAGCAGATCTGCGGGAGGCTCCTACGAGCAGTACTTC
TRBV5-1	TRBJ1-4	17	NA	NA	CASSLSPGSGRDEKLFF	TGCGCCAGCAGCCTGTCCCCGGGCTCAGGCCGCGATGAAAAACTGTTTTTT
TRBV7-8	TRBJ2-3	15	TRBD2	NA	CASRILAGGTDTQYF	TGTGCCAGCAGGATTCTAGCGGGAGGCACAGATACGCAGTATTTT
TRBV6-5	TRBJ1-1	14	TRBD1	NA	CASSNRGGNTEAFF	TGTGCCAGCAGTAACAGGGGAGGCAACACTGAAGCTTTCTTT
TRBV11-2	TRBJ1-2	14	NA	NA	CASSWSASNYGYTF	TGTGCCAGCAGCTGGTCAGCTTCTAACTATGGCTACACCTTC
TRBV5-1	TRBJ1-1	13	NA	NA	CASSLSGDRGAFF	TGCGCCAGCAGCTTGTCGGGGGACCGGGGGGCTTTCTTT
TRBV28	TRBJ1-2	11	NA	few	CASTANYGYTF	TGTGCCAGCACAGCTAACTATGGCTACACCTTC
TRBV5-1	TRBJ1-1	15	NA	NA	CASSPDHVGNTEAFF	TGCGCCAGCAGCCCAGACCACGTGGGGAACACTGAAGCTTTCTTT
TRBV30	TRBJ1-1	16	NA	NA	CACSKGGILMNTEAFF	TGTGCCTGTTCAAAAGGGGGGATCCTCATGAACACTGAAGCTTTCTTT
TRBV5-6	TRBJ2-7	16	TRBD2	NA	CATSRGVGEGIYEQYF	TGTGCTACCTCCCGGGGCGTGGGGGAGGGTATCTACGAGCAGTACTTC
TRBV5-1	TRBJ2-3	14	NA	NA	CASSLGRFTDTQYF	TGCGCCAGCAGCCTGGGACGTTTCACAGATACGCAGTATTTT
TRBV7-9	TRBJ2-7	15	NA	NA	CASSVGRGGSYEQYF	TGTGCCAGCAGCGTGGGCAGGGGTGGCTCCTACGAGCAGTACTTC
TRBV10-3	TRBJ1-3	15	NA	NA	CAIKGNPSSGNTIYF	TGTGCCATCAAGGGGAATCCGAGCTCTGGAAACACCATATATTTT
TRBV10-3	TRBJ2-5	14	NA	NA	CAISAERWGETQYF	TGTGCCATCAGTGCCGAGCGCTGGGGGGAGACCCAGTACTTC
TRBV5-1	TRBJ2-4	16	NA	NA	CASSLGAGLAKNIQYF	TGCGCCAGCAGCTTGGGGGCAGGCTTAGCCAAAAACATTCAGTACTTC
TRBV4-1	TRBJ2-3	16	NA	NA	CASSQDPGGSTDTQYF	TGCGCCAGCAGCCAAGATCCTGGCGGGAGCACAGATACGCAGTATTTT
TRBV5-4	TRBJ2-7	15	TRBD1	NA	CASSPPGQGVYEQYF	TGTGCCAGCAGCCCACCGGGACAGGGGGTGTACGAGCAGTACTTC
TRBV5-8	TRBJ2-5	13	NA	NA	CASSLFLVGTQYF	TGTGCCAGCAGCTTGTTCCTGGTAGGGACCCAGTACTTC
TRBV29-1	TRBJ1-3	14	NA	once	CSVDGGSSGNTIYF	TGCAGCGTGGACGGCGGCTCCTCTGGAAACACCATATATTTT
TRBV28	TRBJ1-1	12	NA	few	CASSFDAGEAFF	TGTGCCAGCAGTTTCGATGCGGGAGAAGCTTTCTTT
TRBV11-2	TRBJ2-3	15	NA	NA	CASSLDRGSTDTQYF	TGTGCCAGCAGCTTAGATCGGGGGAGCACAGATACGCAGTATTTT
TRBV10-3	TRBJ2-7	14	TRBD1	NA	CATSSRGQGSEQYF	TGTGCCACTTCCTCCCGAGGACAGGGTTCCGAGCAGTACTTC
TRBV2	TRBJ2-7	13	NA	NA	CASSGDGSYEQYF	TGTGCCAGCAGCGGGGACGGATCCTACGAGCAGTACTTC
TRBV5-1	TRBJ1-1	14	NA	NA	CASSFQGIGTEAFF	TGCGCCAGCAGCTTTCAGGGGATCGGCACTGAAGCTTTCTTT
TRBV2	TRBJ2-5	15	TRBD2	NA	CASSERAGTQETQYF	TGTGCCAGCAGTGAACGAGCGGGAACTCAAGAGACCCAGTACTTC
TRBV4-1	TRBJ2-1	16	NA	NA	CASSQTTGGVLGEQFF	TGCGCCAGCAGCCAAACCACTGGAGGGGTCCTCGGTGAGCAGTTCTTC
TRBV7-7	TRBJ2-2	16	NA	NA	CASSRNPGPNTGELFF	TGTGCCAGCAGCCGCAACCCGGGACCCAACACCGGGGAGCTGTTTTTT
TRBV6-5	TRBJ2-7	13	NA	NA	CASSSLGGYEQYF	TGTGCCAGCAGTTCACTCGGGGGCTACGAGCAGTACTTC
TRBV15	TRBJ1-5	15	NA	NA	CATRGVGRRNQPQHF	TGTGCCACCAGGGGGGTAGGACGCCGGAATCAGCCCCAGCATTTT
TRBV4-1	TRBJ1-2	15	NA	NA	CASSQATLTNYGYTF	TGCGCCAGCAGCCAAGCTACCCTAACTAACTATGGCTACACCTTC